This T cell receptor beta chain derives from a study of T cell responses to AZD1222 COVID-19 vaccine. Clones were read by immunoSEQ multiplex PCR, and TCRdb kept only the in-frame ones, dropping some. Among hundreds of thousands of clones listed, roughly 93% were seen once. The CDR3 sequence is 14 residues long. In germline, CDR1 is ENHRY, CDR2 SYGVKD. Trimming removed 3 bases from V and 3 bases from J, with 11 bases in between. In its sample, this clone was seen once. The clonotype was recovered from an adult who received the AZD1222 COVID-19 vaccine. The rearrangement links TRBV10-3 to TRBJ1-2; D unclear. The material was peripheral blood, obtained 28 days after the second AZD1222 dose. Here the CDR3 reads CAISEVSQDYGYTF. Written as DNA, the CDR3 is TGTGCCATCAGTGAAGTGAGTCAGGACTATGGCTACACCTTC.